This TCR beta chain appears in the sequencing data of a study of blood T cells in healthy people across ages. In the study overall: Per two T cells, template switching captured roughly one barcoded beta molecule.

The authors ran a second PCR of about 6 to 11 cycles using a sample-barcoded 5' primer and a J-beta primer mix. MiXCR, run by TCRdb on the 5' RACE reads, gives a single entry per CDR3 protein. Among fewer than 1,000,000 distinct CDR3 sequences listed, around 42% were seen once. V was pared by 5 bases and J by 0 bases, with 13 bases between. There are 15 residues in the CDR3. Germline CDR1 is PRHDT and CDR2 is FYEKMQ (reference sequence). The sample was blood. This TCR came from a man aged 60-69 years in good health. The chain employs TRBV13 and TRBJ1-1; TRBD1 might be the D (5 bases). The CDR3 nucleotides are TGTGCCAGCAGCGCCCGGGGCATACTGAACACTGAAGCTTTCTTT. Its translation is CASSARGILNTEAFF. The whole variable domain, filled in from reference TRBV13 and TRBJ1-1, reads AAGVIQSPRHLIKEKRETATLKCYPIPRHDTVYWYQQGPGQDPQFLISFYEKMQSDKGSIPDRFSAQQFSDYHSELNMSSLELGDSALYFCASSARGILNTEAFFGQGTRLTVV.